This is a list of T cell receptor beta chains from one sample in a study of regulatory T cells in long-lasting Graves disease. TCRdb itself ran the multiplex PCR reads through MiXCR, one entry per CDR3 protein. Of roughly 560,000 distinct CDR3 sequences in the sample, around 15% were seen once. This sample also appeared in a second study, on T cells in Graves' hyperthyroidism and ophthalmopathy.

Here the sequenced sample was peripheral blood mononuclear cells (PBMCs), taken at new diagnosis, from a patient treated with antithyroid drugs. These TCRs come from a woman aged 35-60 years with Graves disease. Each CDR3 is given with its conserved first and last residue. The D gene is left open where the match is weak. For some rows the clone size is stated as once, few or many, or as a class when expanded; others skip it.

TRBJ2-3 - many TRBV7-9 CASRRADTQYF TGTGCCAGCAGGCGGGCGGATACGCAGTATTTT
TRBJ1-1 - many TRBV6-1 CASRRPQTEAFF TGTGCCAGCAGAAGACCGCAAACTGAAGCTTTCTTT
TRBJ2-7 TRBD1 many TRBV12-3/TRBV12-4 CASRVTGGESYEQYF TGTGCCAGCAGGGTGACAGGGGGCGAGTCCTACGAGCAGTACTTC
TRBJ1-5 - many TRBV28 CASSSGLGNQPQHF TGTGCCAGCAGTTCAGGGTTGGGCAATCAGCCCCAGCATTTT
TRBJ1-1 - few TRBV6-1 CASSVISNTEAFF TGTGCCAGCAGTGTTATCAGTAACACTGAAGCTTTCTTT
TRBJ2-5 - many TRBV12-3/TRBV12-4 CASSFNLRETQYF TGTGCCAGCAGTTTCAATCTGCGAGAGACCCAGTACTTC
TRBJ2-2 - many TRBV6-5 CASSYSAGRGTGELFF TGTGCCAGCAGTTATAGTGCAGGGCGAGGAACCGGGGAGCTGTTTTTT
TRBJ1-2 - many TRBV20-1 CSARDPGGTNYGYTF TGCAGTGCTAGAGATCCGGGGGGTACTAACTATGGCTACACCTTC
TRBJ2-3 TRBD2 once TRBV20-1 CSARGLAGGPDTQYF TGCAGTGCTAGAGGACTAGCGGGGGGGCCAGATACGCAGTATTTT
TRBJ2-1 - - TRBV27 CATGAPSWRLGESGGEQFF TGTGCCACGGGAGCCCCGAGTTGGCGTTTGGGGGAATCGGGTGGGGAGCAGTTCTTC
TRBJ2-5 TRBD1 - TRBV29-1 CSGGQGKTQYF TGCAGCGGCGGACAGGGAAAGACCCAGTACTTC
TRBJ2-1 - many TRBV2 CASSERGDPYNEQFF TGTGCCAGCAGTGAAAGAGGGGACCCTTACAATGAGCAGTTCTTC
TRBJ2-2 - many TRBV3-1 CASSRLPPGDSNTGELFF TGTGCCAGCAGCCGCCTTCCCCCGGGGGACTCGAACACCGGGGAGCTGTTTTTT
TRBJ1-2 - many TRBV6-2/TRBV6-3 CASSYSKGGYTF TGTGCCAGCAGTTACTCGAAAGGGGGCTACACCTTC
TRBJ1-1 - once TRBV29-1 CSVVRGVTEASF TGCAGCGTTGTACGGGGAGTCACTGAAGCTTCCTTT
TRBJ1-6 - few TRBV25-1 CASSGETEYNSPLHF TGTGCCAGCAGTGGCGAGACAGAGTATAATTCACCCCTCCACTTT
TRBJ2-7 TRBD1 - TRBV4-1 CASSQVLGSGQGGYEQYF TGCGCCAGCAGCCAAGTCCTAGGATCGGGACAGGGGGGCTACGAGCAGTACTTC
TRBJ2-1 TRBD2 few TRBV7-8 CASSLVGELAGALRFYNEQFF TGTGCCAGCAGCTTAGTGGGGGAACTAGCGGGGGCGTTACGCTTCTACAATGAGCAGTTCTTC
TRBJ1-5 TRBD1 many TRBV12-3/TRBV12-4 CASSLGWLTGEGNQPQHF TGTGCCAGCAGTTTAGGTTGGCTGACAGGGGAGGGCAATCAGCCCCAGCATTTT
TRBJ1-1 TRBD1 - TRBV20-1 CSAGRDRVATEAFF TGCAGTGCTGGCCGGGACAGGGTGGCCACTGAAGCTTTCTTT
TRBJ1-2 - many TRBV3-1 CASSQSPGRVYGYTF TGTGCCAGCAGCCAATCACCGGGACGCGTCTATGGCTACACCTTC
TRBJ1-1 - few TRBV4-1 CASRPGVISRPNTEAFF TGCGCCAGCAGGCCAGGGGTAATAAGCCGACCTAACACTGAAGCTTTCTTT
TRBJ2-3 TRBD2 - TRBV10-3 CAISSSSGGGHTDTQYF TGTGCCATCAGTAGTTCAAGCGGGGGGGGCCACACAGATACGCAGTATTTT
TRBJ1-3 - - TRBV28 CASSSYLDTIYF TGTGCCAGCAGTTCCTACCTGGACACCATATATTTT
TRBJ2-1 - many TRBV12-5 CASGFTGGVNYNEQFF TGTGCTAGTGGTTTTACTGGGGGCGTGAATTACAATGAGCAGTTCTTC
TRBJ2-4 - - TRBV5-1 CASSADGGPKNIQYF TGCGCCAGCAGCGCGGACGGAGGGCCCAAAAACATTCAGTACTTC
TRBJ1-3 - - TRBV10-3 CAISDRTASGVNIDF TGTGCCATCAGTGACCGGACAGCCTCCGGGGTGAATATAGATTTT
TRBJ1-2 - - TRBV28 CASSLANAGYGYTF TGTGCCAGCAGTTTGGCAAACGCGGGCTATGGCTACACCTTC
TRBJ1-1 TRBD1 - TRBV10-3 CASTGVNTEAFF TGTGCCAGCACAGGGGTGAACACTGAAGCTTTCTTT
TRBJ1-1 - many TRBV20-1 CSASPLGYTEAFF TGCAGTGCTAGCCCCTTGGGGTACACTGAAGCTTTCTTT
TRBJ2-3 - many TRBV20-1 CSAPDPGAQYF TGCAGTGCTCCGGACCCCGGAGCGCAGTATTTT
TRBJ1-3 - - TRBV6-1 CASSPGTAGSGNTIYF TGTGCCAGCAGCCCTGGGACGGCCGGCTCTGGAAACACCATATATTTT
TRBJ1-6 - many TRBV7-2 CASSYRVSPLHF TGTGCCAGCAGCTACAGGGTTTCACCCCTCCACTTT
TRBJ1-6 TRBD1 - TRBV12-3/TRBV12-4 CASSKVTGGNSPLHF TGTGCCAGCAGTAAAGTGACAGGGGGAAATTCACCCCTCCACTTT
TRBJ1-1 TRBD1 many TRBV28 CASRGPGTGVSTEAFF TGTGCCAGCAGGGGACCCGGGACAGGGGTCTCCACTGAAGCTTTCTTT